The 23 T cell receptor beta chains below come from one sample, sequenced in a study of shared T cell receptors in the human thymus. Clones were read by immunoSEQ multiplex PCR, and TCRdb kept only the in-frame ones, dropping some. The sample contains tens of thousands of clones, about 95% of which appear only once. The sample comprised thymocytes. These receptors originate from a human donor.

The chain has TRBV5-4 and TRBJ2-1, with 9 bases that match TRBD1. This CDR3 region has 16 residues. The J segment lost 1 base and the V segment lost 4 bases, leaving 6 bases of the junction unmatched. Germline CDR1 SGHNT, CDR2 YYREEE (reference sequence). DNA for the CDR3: TGTGCCAGCAGCGGGACAGGGATTTCGTCCTACAATGAGCAGTTCTTC. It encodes CASSGTGISSYNEQFF.

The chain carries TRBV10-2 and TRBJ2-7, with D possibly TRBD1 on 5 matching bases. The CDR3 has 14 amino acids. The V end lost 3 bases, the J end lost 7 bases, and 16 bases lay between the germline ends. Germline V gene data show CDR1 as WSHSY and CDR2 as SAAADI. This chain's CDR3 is CASSESTASAEQYF. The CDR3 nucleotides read TGCGCCAGCAGTGAATCGACAGCCTCAGCGGAGCAGTACTTC.

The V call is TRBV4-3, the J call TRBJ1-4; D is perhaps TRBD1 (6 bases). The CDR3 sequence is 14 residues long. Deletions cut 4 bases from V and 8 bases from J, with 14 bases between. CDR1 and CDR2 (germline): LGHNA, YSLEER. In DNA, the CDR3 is TGCGCCAGCAGCCTCCCCGGGGGCCGGGAAAAACTGTTTTTT. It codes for CASSLPGGREKLFF.

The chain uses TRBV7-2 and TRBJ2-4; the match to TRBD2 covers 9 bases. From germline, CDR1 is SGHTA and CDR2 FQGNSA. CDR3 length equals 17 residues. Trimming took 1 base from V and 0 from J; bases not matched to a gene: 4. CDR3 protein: CASSLGATSGAKNIQYF. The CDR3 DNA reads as TGTGCCAGCAGCTTAGGTGCGACTAGCGGAGCCAAAAACATTCAGTACTTC.

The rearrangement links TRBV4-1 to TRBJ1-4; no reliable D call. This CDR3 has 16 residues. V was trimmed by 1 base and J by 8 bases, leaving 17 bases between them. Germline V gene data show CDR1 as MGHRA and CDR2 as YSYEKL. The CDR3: CASSQAQVDPPEKLFF. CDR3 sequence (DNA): TGCGCCAGCAGCCAAGCGCAGGTAGACCCGCCAGAAAAACTGTTTTTT.

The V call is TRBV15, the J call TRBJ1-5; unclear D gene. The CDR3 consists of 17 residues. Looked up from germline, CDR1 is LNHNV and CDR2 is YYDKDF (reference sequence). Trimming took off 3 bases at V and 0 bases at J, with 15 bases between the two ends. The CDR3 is CATSSSGGFPSNQPQHF. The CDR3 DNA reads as TGTGCCACCAGCAGTAGCGGCGGCTTCCCTAGCAATCAGCCCCAGCATTTT.

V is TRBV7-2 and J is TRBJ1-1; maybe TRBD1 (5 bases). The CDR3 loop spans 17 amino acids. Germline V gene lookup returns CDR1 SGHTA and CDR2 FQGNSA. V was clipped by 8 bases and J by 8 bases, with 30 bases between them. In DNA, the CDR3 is TGTGCCAGCCCTCTGAGAGGCCCAGGGACGAAGGTTACGGAAGCTTTCTTT. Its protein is CASPLRGPGTKVTEAFF.

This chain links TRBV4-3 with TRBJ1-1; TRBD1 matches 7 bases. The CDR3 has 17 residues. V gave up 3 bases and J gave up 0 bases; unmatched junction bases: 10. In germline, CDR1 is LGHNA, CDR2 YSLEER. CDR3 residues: CASSQDQGTVMNTEAFF. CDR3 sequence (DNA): TGCGCCAGCAGCCAGGATCAAGGGACAGTTATGAACACTGAAGCTTTCTTT.

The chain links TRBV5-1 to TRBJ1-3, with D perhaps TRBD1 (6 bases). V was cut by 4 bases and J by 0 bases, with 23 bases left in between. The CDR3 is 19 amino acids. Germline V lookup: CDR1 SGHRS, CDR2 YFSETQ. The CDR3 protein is CASSIYGGQGHFSGNTIYF. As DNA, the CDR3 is TGCGCCAGCAGCATATACGGCGGGCAGGGACACTTCTCTGGAAACACCATATATTTT. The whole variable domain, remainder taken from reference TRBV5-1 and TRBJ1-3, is KAGVTQTPRYLIKTRGQQVTLSCSPISGHRSVSWYQQTPGQGLQFLFEYFSETQRNKGNFPGRFSGRQFSNSRSEMNVSTLELGDSALYLCASSIYGGQGHFSGNTIYFGEGSWLTVV.

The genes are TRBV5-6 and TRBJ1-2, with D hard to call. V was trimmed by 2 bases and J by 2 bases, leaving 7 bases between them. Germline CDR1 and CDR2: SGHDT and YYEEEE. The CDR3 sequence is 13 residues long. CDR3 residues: CASSFQENYGYTF. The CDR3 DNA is TGTGCCAGCAGCTTTCAGGAGAACTATGGCTACACCTTC.

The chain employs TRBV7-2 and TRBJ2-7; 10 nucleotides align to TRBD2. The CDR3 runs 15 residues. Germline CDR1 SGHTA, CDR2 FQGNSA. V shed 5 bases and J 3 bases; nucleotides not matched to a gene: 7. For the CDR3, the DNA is TGTGCCAGCAGCCCCCCGGGACTAGCGCACTACGAGCAGTACTTC. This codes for CASSPPGLAHYEQYF.

CDR3 DNA: TGCGCCAGCAGCTTGGTTTATATAGCGGGGGAACCCCAATGCACAGATACGCAGTATTTT. Encoded protein: CASSLVYIAGEPQCTDTQYF. This chain connects TRBV5-1 to TRBJ2-3; 9 bases match TRBD2. The trim removed 0 bases at V and 1 base at J, leaving 15 bases unmatched. CDR3 length: 20 amino acids. The germline V gene has CDR1 SGHRS and CDR2 YFSETQ.

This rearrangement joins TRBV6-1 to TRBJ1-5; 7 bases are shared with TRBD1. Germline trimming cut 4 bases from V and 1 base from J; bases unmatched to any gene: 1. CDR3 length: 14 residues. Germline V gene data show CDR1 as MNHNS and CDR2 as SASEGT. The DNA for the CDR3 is TGTGCCAGCAGTGGACAGGGAAGCAATCAGCCCCAGCATTTT. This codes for CASSGQGSNQPQHF.

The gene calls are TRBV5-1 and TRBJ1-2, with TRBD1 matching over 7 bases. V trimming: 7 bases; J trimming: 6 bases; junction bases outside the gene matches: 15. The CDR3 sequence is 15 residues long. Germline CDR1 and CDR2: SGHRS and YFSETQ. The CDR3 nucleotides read TGCGCCAGCGCCGGAACAGGGGCGGGAGCAAATGGCTACACCTTC. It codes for CASAGTGAGANGYTF.

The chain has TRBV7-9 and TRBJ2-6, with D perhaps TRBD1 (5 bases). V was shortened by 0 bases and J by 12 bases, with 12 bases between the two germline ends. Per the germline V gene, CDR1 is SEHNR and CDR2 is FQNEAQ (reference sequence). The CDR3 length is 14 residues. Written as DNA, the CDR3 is TGTGCCAGCAGCTTAGCGTCAAGGGGTTCCGTCCTGACTTTC. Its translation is CASSLASRGSVLTF.

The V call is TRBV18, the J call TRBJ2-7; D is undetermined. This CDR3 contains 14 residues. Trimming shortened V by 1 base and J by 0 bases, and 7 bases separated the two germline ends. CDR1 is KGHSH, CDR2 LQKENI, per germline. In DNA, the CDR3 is TGTGCCAGCTCACCACGGCACCACTCCTACGAGCAGTACTTC. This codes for CASSPRHHSYEQYF. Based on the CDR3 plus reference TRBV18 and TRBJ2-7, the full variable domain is NAGVMQNPRHLVRRRGQEARLRCSPMKGHSHVYWYRQLPEEGLKFMVYLQKENIIDESGMPKERFSAEFPKEGPSILRIQQVVRGDSAAYFCASSPRHHSYEQYFGPGTRLTVT.

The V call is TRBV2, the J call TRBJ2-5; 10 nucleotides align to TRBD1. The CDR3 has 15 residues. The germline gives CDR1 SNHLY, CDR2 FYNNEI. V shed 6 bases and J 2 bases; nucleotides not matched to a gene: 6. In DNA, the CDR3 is TGTGCCAGCAGCCCCCGGGACAGGGGACAAGAGACCCAGTACTTC. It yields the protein CASSPRDRGQETQYF.

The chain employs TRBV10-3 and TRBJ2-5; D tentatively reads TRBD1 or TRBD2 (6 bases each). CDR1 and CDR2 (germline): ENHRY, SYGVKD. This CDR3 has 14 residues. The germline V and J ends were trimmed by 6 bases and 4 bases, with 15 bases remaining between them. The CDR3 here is CAIRTTGRGETQYF. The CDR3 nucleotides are TGTGCCATCAGGACAACAGGGCGGGGAGAGACCCAGTACTTC.

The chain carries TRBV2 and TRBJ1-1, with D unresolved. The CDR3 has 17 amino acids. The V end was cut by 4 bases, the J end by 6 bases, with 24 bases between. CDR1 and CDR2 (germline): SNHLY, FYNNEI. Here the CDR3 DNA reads TGTGCCAGCAGTGGAAGGACTGGCGGGGAATATTGGGCTGAAGCTTTCTTT. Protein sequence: CASSGRTGGEYWAEAFF.

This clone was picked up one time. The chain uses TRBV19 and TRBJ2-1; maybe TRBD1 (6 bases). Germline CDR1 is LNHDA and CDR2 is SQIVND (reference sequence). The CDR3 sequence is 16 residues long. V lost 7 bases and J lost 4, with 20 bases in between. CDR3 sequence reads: CASTPKPRGRYNEQFF. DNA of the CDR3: TGTGCCAGTACTCCCAAGCCCAGGGGAAGATACAATGAGCAGTTCTTC.

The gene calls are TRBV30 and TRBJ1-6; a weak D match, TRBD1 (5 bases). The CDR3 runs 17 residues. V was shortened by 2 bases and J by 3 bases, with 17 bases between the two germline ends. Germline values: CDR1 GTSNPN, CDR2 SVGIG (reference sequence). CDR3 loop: CAWSYHSWDYYNSPLHF. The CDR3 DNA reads TGTGCCTGGAGTTACCACTCCTGGGACTACTATAATTCACCCCTCCACTTT.

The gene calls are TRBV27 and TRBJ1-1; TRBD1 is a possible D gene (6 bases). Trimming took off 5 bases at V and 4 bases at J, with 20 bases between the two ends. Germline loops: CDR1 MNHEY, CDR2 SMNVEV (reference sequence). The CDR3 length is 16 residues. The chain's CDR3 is CASSRYTGGASTEAFF. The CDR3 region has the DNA TGTGCCAGCAGTCGATATACTGGGGGGGCTAGCACTGAAGCTTTCTTT.

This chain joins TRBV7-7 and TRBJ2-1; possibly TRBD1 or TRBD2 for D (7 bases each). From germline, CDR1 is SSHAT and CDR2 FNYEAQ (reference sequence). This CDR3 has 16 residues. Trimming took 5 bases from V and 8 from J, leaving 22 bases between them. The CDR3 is CASSPFGEGAQDEQFF. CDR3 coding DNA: TGTGCCAGCAGCCCTTTTGGGGAGGGGGCGCAGGATGAGCAGTTCTTC.